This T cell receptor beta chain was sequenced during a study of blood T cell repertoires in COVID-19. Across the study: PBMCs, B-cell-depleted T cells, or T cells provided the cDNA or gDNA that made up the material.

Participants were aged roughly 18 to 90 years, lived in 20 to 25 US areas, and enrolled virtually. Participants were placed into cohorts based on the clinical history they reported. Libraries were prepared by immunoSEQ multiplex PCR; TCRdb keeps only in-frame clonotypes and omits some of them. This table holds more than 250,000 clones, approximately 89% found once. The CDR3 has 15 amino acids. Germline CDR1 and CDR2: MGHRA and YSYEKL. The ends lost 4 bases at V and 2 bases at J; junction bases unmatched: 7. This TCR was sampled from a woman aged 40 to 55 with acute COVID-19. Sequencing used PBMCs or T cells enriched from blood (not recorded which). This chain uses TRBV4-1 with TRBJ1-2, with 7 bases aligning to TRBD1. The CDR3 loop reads CASSPSSTGNYGYTF. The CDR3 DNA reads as TGCGCCAGCAGCCCCAGTTCGACAGGGAACTATGGCTACACCTTC.